This is a list of T cell receptor beta chains from one sample in a study of T-cell memory formation after mild COVID-19. MiXCR, run by TCRdb on the 5' RACE reads, gives a single entry per CDR3 protein. Here the sample spans some 150,000 distinct CDR3 sequences, 11% to 15% being singletons. Sequenced sample: PBMCs or a T cell subset sorted from them (not recorded which). All receptors come from an adult woman who had mild COVID-19 (a few samples of this study predate the infection). Cell type and time point are not known. Each CDR3 is given with its conserved first and last residue. The D gene is left open where the match is weak. Size values are once, few and many counts, or a class for expanded clones, and some rows have none.

v_call: TRBV24-1; j_call: TRBJ2-1; clone_size: few; d_call: .; cdr3_nt: TGTGCCACCAGTGATAGTCTATACAATGAGCAGTTCTTC; cdr3_aa: CATSDSLYNEQFF
v_call: TRBV6-5; j_call: TRBJ2-1; clone_size: many; d_call: TRBD1; cdr3_nt: TGTGCCAGCAGTTACAACCCCAGATACCCCGGGACAGGGAATGAGCAGTTCTTC; cdr3_aa: CASSYNPRYPGTGNEQFF
v_call: TRBV20-1; j_call: TRBJ2-1; clone_size: .; d_call: .; cdr3_nt: TGCAGTGCTAGAGGGCTAGCCCCCTACAATGAGCAGTTCTTC; cdr3_aa: CSARGLAPYNEQFF
v_call: TRBV2; j_call: TRBJ2-1; clone_size: .; d_call: TRBD1; cdr3_nt: TGTGCCAGCAGCCCTCAAGGGGGCCGTAATGAGCAGTTCTTC; cdr3_aa: CASSPQGGRNEQFF
v_call: TRBV4-2; j_call: TRBJ1-2; clone_size: few; d_call: .; cdr3_nt: TGTGCCAGCAGCCAAGAAGGAGGGGCGGGTGGCTACACCTTC; cdr3_aa: CASSQEGGAGGYTF
v_call: TRBV13; j_call: TRBJ1-1; clone_size: few; d_call: .; cdr3_nt: TGTGCCAGCAGCTTAGCAGGGTTCGCGAACACTGAAGCTTTCTTT; cdr3_aa: CASSLAGFANTEAFF
v_call: TRBV7-9; j_call: TRBJ2-7; clone_size: few; d_call: .; cdr3_nt: TGTGCCAGCAGCTTCATGGTAGCGAGCACCTCCTACGAGCAGTACTTC; cdr3_aa: CASSFMVASTSYEQYF
v_call: TRBV5-6; j_call: TRBJ1-5; clone_size: .; d_call: .; cdr3_nt: TGTGCCAGCAGCTTGAGTCCGGACGTCAGGAGTCAGCCCCAGCATTTT; cdr3_aa: CASSLSPDVRSQPQHF
v_call: TRBV9; j_call: TRBJ2-1; clone_size: few; d_call: .; cdr3_nt: TGTGCCAGCAGCGTAACTCACACTGAAGACAATGCTGGGCAGTTCTTC; cdr3_aa: CASSVTHTEDNAGQFF
v_call: TRBV2; j_call: TRBJ1-1; clone_size: many; d_call: .; cdr3_nt: TGTGCCAGCAGGGCCCCGGGGCACACTGAAGCTTTCTTT; cdr3_aa: CASRAPGHTEAFF
v_call: TRBV5-8; j_call: TRBJ2-3; clone_size: few; d_call: .; cdr3_nt: TGTGCCAGCAACCGGGTCAGCGCGTCTAGCACAGATACGCAGTATTTT; cdr3_aa: CASNRVSASSTDTQYF
v_call: TRBV20-1; j_call: TRBJ2-3; clone_size: .; d_call: .; cdr3_nt: TGCAGTGCTATAGTAGGGTTGGCACACCGCACAGATACGCAGTATTTT; cdr3_aa: CSAIVGLAHRTDTQYF
v_call: TRBV18; j_call: TRBJ2-1; clone_size: .; d_call: TRBD1; cdr3_nt: TGTGCCAGCTCACCAGGGGCGGCCGGGACAGGGTACAATGAGCAGTTCTTC; cdr3_aa: CASSPGAAGTGYNEQFF
v_call: TRBV19; j_call: TRBJ2-1; clone_size: few; d_call: .; cdr3_nt: TGTGCCAGTAGTATCGGGGGTCCCTCCTACAATGAGCAGTTCTTC; cdr3_aa: CASSIGGPSYNEQFF
v_call: TRBV12-3/TRBV12-4; j_call: TRBJ2-4; clone_size: .; d_call: .; cdr3_nt: TGTGCCAGCAGTTTAGCGGGGGGGCCGAACATTCAGTACTTC; cdr3_aa: CASSLAGGPNIQYF
v_call: TRBV27; j_call: TRBJ2-7; clone_size: .; d_call: .; cdr3_nt: TGTGCCAGCAGCCGCCTAGAGACATACAGCTACGAGCAGTACTTC; cdr3_aa: CASSRLETYSYEQYF
v_call: TRBV7-9; j_call: TRBJ2-7; clone_size: .; d_call: TRBD2; cdr3_nt: TGTGCCAGCAGCGTCGGGACTAGCGGGGGAGACGAGCAGTACTTC; cdr3_aa: CASSVGTSGGDEQYF
v_call: TRBV11-3; j_call: TRBJ1-2; clone_size: .; d_call: .; cdr3_nt: TGTGCCAGCAGCTTCCGGGACGGACTATATGGCTACACCTTC; cdr3_aa: CASSFRDGLYGYTF
v_call: TRBV27; j_call: TRBJ1-1; clone_size: .; d_call: .; cdr3_nt: TGTGCCAGCTGCCGATGGGGGTTTGAAGCTTTCTTT; cdr3_aa: CASCRWGFEAFF
v_call: TRBV7-2; j_call: TRBJ2-3; clone_size: many; d_call: .; cdr3_nt: TGTGCCAGCCACCCGGGGGAGGTAGATACGCAGTATTTT; cdr3_aa: CASHPGEVDTQYF
v_call: TRBV7-9; j_call: TRBJ1-2; clone_size: few; d_call: .; cdr3_nt: TGTGTACAGGGATTAATTGGGTATGGCTACACCTTC; cdr3_aa: CVQGLIGYGYTF
v_call: TRBV5-6; j_call: TRBJ1-1; clone_size: few; d_call: TRBD1; cdr3_nt: TGTGCCAGCAGCTTAGCGGGACAGGATGAAGGTGAAGCTTTCTTT; cdr3_aa: CASSLAGQDEGEAFF
v_call: TRBV10-3; j_call: TRBJ1-5; clone_size: .; d_call: TRBD1; cdr3_nt: TGTGCCACCCAGGGGGCCTCAAGCAATCAGCCCCAGCATTTT; cdr3_aa: CATQGASSNQPQHF
v_call: TRBV4-1; j_call: TRBJ2-3; clone_size: .; d_call: .; cdr3_nt: TGCGCCAGCAGGGGGGCGGGCGCAGATACGCAGTATTTT; cdr3_aa: CASRGAGADTQYF
v_call: TRBV7-9; j_call: TRBJ2-2; clone_size: .; d_call: .; cdr3_nt: TGTGCCAGCAGCTTAGTCGGGGGGCTGAACACCGGGGAGCTGTTTTTT; cdr3_aa: CASSLVGGLNTGELFF
v_call: TRBV5-1; j_call: TRBJ1-1; clone_size: few; d_call: .; cdr3_nt: TGCGCCAGCAGCCCAGGGTCAGGGATTGGCACTGAAGCTTTCTTT; cdr3_aa: CASSPGSGIGTEAFF
v_call: TRBV5-1; j_call: TRBJ2-7; clone_size: few; d_call: .; cdr3_nt: TGCGCCAGCAGCCCCGGCGGACCCTACGAGCAGTACTTC; cdr3_aa: CASSPGGPYEQYF
v_call: TRBV6-5; j_call: TRBJ1-1; clone_size: .; d_call: .; cdr3_nt: TGTGCCAGCTGGGGTCCAGTCACTGAAGCTTTCTTT; cdr3_aa: CASWGPVTEAFF
v_call: TRBV30; j_call: TRBJ2-7; clone_size: .; d_call: TRBD1; cdr3_nt: TGTGCCTGGGAACCGGGACAGGGTCTATACGAGCAGTACTTC; cdr3_aa: CAWEPGQGLYEQYF
v_call: TRBV10-3; j_call: TRBJ1-2; clone_size: few; d_call: TRBD1; cdr3_nt: TGTGCCATCAGAGACGGACAGGAGAGAGGTCACTATGGCTACACCTTC; cdr3_aa: CAIRDGQERGHYGYTF
v_call: TRBV7-9; j_call: TRBJ2-3; clone_size: .; d_call: TRBD2; cdr3_nt: TGTGCCCTTGCACTAGCGGAGGTAGATACGCAGTATTTT; cdr3_aa: CALALAEVDTQYF
v_call: TRBV19; j_call: TRBJ1-2; clone_size: many; d_call: .; cdr3_nt: TGTGCCAGTAGGCCGGCCGGGGGCTATGGCTACACCTTC; cdr3_aa: CASRPAGGYGYTF
v_call: TRBV4-1; j_call: TRBJ2-3; clone_size: .; d_call: .; cdr3_nt: TGCGCCAGCAGCCGTGCGGGACTCGCTTTCAGCACAGATACGCAGTATTTT; cdr3_aa: CASSRAGLAFSTDTQYF
v_call: TRBV2; j_call: TRBJ2-7; clone_size: .; d_call: .; cdr3_nt: TGTGCCAGCAGCGACTTCGGCTACGAGCAGTACTTC; cdr3_aa: CASSDFGYEQYF
v_call: TRBV20-1; j_call: TRBJ1-2; clone_size: .; d_call: .; cdr3_nt: TGCAGTGCTAGAGATTGGGGGCCCTCTAACTATGGCTACACCTTC; cdr3_aa: CSARDWGPSNYGYTF
v_call: TRBV12-3/TRBV12-4; j_call: TRBJ2-5; clone_size: few; d_call: .; cdr3_nt: TGTGCCAGCAGTAGGCGGGCGGATCAACAAGAGACCCAGTACTTC; cdr3_aa: CASSRRADQQETQYF
v_call: TRBV10-3; j_call: TRBJ2-3; clone_size: .; d_call: .; cdr3_nt: TGTGCCATCAGGGCCCCCGGGACACCCCGCACAGATACGCAGTATTTT; cdr3_aa: CAIRAPGTPRTDTQYF
v_call: TRBV5-1; j_call: TRBJ2-1; clone_size: few; d_call: TRBD1; cdr3_nt: TGCGCCAGCAGCTTGGGGACAGGGGACAATGAGCAGTTCTTC; cdr3_aa: CASSLGTGDNEQFF
v_call: TRBV6-6; j_call: TRBJ1-6; clone_size: .; d_call: .; cdr3_nt: TGTGCCAGCAGTTATAGCCCAGGGGTTAATTCACCCCTCCACTTT; cdr3_aa: CASSYSPGVNSPLHF
v_call: TRBV25-1; j_call: TRBJ1-3; clone_size: .; d_call: .; cdr3_nt: TGTGCCAGCAGTGAGGGAAGGGCTGGAAACACCATATATTTT; cdr3_aa: CASSEGRAGNTIYF
v_call: TRBV7-9; j_call: TRBJ2-7; clone_size: .; d_call: .; cdr3_nt: TGTGCCAGCAGCATATCCGGGACCTACGAGCAGTACTTC; cdr3_aa: CASSISGTYEQYF
v_call: TRBV24-1; j_call: TRBJ2-1; clone_size: .; d_call: .; cdr3_nt: TGTGCCACCAGTGATCCCCTTGGATGGGATGAGCAGTTCTTC; cdr3_aa: CATSDPLGWDEQFF
v_call: TRBV12-3/TRBV12-4; j_call: TRBJ2-2; clone_size: .; d_call: TRBD1; cdr3_nt: TGTGCCAGCAGTTCACAGGGGGATAAGGCCGGGGAGCTGTTTTTT; cdr3_aa: CASSSQGDKAGELFF
v_call: TRBV24-1; j_call: TRBJ2-7; clone_size: .; d_call: TRBD1; cdr3_nt: TGTGCCACCCAAAGGGACAGGGGGTACGAGCAGTACTTC; cdr3_aa: CATQRDRGYEQYF
v_call: TRBV7-6; j_call: TRBJ2-1; clone_size: few; d_call: .; cdr3_nt: TGTGCCAGCAGCAAGGGGTCAGGGGCCTACAATGAGCAGTTCTTC; cdr3_aa: CASSKGSGAYNEQFF
v_call: TRBV7-8; j_call: TRBJ2-7; clone_size: .; d_call: .; cdr3_nt: TGTGCCAGCAGCGACCCGACTAGGCCCTACGAGCAGTACTTC; cdr3_aa: CASSDPTRPYEQYF
v_call: TRBV7-8; j_call: TRBJ1-1; clone_size: .; d_call: .; cdr3_nt: TGTGCCAGCAGCTTAGGGGTCCGGGCCACTGAAGCTTTCTTT; cdr3_aa: CASSLGVRATEAFF
v_call: TRBV5-1; j_call: TRBJ2-7; clone_size: .; d_call: TRBD1; cdr3_nt: TGCGCCAGCAGCATCTTCTCAGGGGGCTCGGGCGAGCAGTACTTC; cdr3_aa: CASSIFSGGSGEQYF
v_call: TRBV5-6; j_call: TRBJ2-7; clone_size: .; d_call: .; cdr3_nt: TGTGCCAGCAGCCCGGTGGGTATCCACGAGCAGTACTTC; cdr3_aa: CASSPVGIHEQYF
v_call: TRBV7-2; j_call: TRBJ1-5; clone_size: many; d_call: .; cdr3_nt: TGTGCCAGCAGCTCTGATCTAACAGACTATAGCAATCAGCCCCAGCATTTT; cdr3_aa: CASSSDLTDYSNQPQHF
v_call: TRBV6-8; j_call: TRBJ1-1; clone_size: .; d_call: TRBD1; cdr3_nt: TGTGCCAGCAGTTACTCGAACCCCCGACAGGGTGAAGCTTTCTTT; cdr3_aa: CASSYSNPRQGEAFF
v_call: TRBV12-3/TRBV12-4; j_call: TRBJ1-2; clone_size: .; d_call: .; cdr3_nt: TGTGCCAGCAGTTTCCGGGAGGGACGAGGCTACACCTTC; cdr3_aa: CASSFREGRGYTF
v_call: TRBV20-1; j_call: TRBJ2-5; clone_size: .; d_call: .; cdr3_nt: TGCAGTGCTCCGAGGGGGCGGGAGCAAGAGACCCAGTACTTC; cdr3_aa: CSAPRGREQETQYF